The rows below give T cell receptor beta chains drawn from one sample of a study of T cell repertoires in cytomegalovirus infection. These receptors' targets are unknown. In TCRdb, the reads were re-called with MiXCR into one record per CDR3 protein. The repertoire consists of around 900,000 distinct CDR3 sequences, with roughly a third occurring once and the leading ten covering around an eighth. Specimen: cultured CD8+ T cells from PBMCs, collected from culture after CMV antigen stimulation. Source of these receptors: a human donor in good health (CMV status not recorded). Some clones in this sample may be carry-over from other donors' samples. The CDR3 runs from the conserved cysteine through the conserved F or W. Each record gives: clone size, J gene, V gene, D gene, CDR3 protein, CDR3 DNA. D genes are given only for firm matches. Not all rows give a size; the values are once, few, many and, for expanded clones, a class.

clone_size: few
j_call: TRBJ1-5
v_call: TRBV4-1
d_call: TRBD1
cdr3_aa: CASSQELQGTNQPQHF
cdr3_nt: TGCGCCAGCAGCCAGGAGCTACAGGGGACCAATCAGCCCCAGCATTTT

clone_size: -
j_call: TRBJ1-1
v_call: TRBV5-4
d_call: -
cdr3_aa: CASKQGHTEAFF
cdr3_nt: TGTGCCAGCAAACAGGGTCACACTGAAGCTTTCTTT

clone_size: few
j_call: TRBJ1-2
v_call: TRBV27
d_call: -
cdr3_aa: CASSPRQQPNYGYTF
cdr3_nt: TGTGCCAGCAGTCCCCGACAGCAGCCTAACTATGGCTACACCTTC

clone_size: few
j_call: TRBJ2-6
v_call: TRBV12-3/TRBV12-4
d_call: -
cdr3_aa: CASSLSATGHSGANVLTF
cdr3_nt: TGTGCCAGCAGTTTAAGCGCCACCGGACACTCTGGGGCCAACGTCCTGACTTTC

clone_size: few
j_call: TRBJ1-1
v_call: TRBV20-1
d_call: TRBD1
cdr3_aa: CSARIPGQGAEAFF
cdr3_nt: TGCAGTGCTAGAATTCCGGGACAGGGTGCTGAAGCTTTCTTT

clone_size: -
j_call: TRBJ2-4
v_call: TRBV20-1
d_call: TRBD2
cdr3_aa: CSAKGLASAKNIQYF
cdr3_nt: TGCAGTGCTAAGGGACTAGCCTCAGCCAAAAACATTCAGTACTTC

clone_size: few
j_call: TRBJ1-1
v_call: TRBV19
d_call: -
cdr3_aa: CASSPGTQNTEAFF
cdr3_nt: TGTGCCAGTAGTCCCGGGACTCAGAACACTGAAGCTTTCTTT

clone_size: many
j_call: TRBJ2-3
v_call: TRBV12-3/TRBV12-4
d_call: TRBD2
cdr3_aa: CASSNAPGLAGTDTQYF
cdr3_nt: TGTGCCAGCAGCAATGCTCCGGGACTAGCGGGCACAGATACGCAGTATTTT

clone_size: few
j_call: TRBJ2-5
v_call: TRBV12-3/TRBV12-4
d_call: -
cdr3_aa: CASSFRDRDETQYF
cdr3_nt: TGTGCCAGCAGTTTCAGGGATCGGGACGAGACCCAGTACTTC

clone_size: many
j_call: TRBJ2-1
v_call: TRBV7-9
d_call: -
cdr3_aa: CASSQMPGPTSYNEQFF
cdr3_nt: TGTGCCAGCAGCCAAATGCCGGGACCGACGTCCTACAATGAGCAGTTCTTC

clone_size: many
j_call: TRBJ2-1
v_call: TRBV7-2
d_call: -
cdr3_aa: CASSLPERDIDYNEQFF
cdr3_nt: TGTGCCAGCAGCTTACCCGAGAGGGACATAGACTACAATGAGCAGTTCTTC

clone_size: -
j_call: TRBJ1-2
v_call: TRBV19
d_call: -
cdr3_aa: CASSITEHYGYTF
cdr3_nt: TGTGCCAGTAGTATAACAGAGCACTATGGCTACACCTTC

clone_size: few
j_call: TRBJ1-1
v_call: TRBV7-3
d_call: TRBD1
cdr3_aa: CASSLWYRDRGLENTEAFF
cdr3_nt: TGTGCCAGCAGCTTATGGTACCGGGACAGGGGTTTGGAGAACACTGAAGCTTTCTTT

clone_size: many
j_call: TRBJ2-7
v_call: TRBV12-5
d_call: -
cdr3_aa: CASGFRRSVTVLYEQYF
cdr3_nt: TGTGCTAGTGGTTTTCGCCGATCAGTCACAGTTCTCTACGAGCAGTACTTC

clone_size: -
j_call: TRBJ2-1
v_call: TRBV24-1
d_call: TRBD1
cdr3_aa: CATSDSGTGGSYNEQFF
cdr3_nt: TGTGCCACCAGTGATTCCGGGACAGGGGGTTCCTACAATGAGCAGTTCTTC

clone_size: few
j_call: TRBJ2-4
v_call: TRBV20-1
d_call: -
cdr3_aa: CSARGGATKNIQYF
cdr3_nt: TGCAGTGCTAGAGGGGGGGCTACCAAAAACATTCAGTACTTC

clone_size: many
j_call: TRBJ1-4
v_call: TRBV7-2
d_call: -
cdr3_aa: CASSSGTVATNEKLFF
cdr3_nt: TGTGCCAGCAGCTCAGGGACCGTTGCAACTAATGAAAAACTGTTTTTT

clone_size: -
j_call: TRBJ2-1
v_call: TRBV4-3
d_call: -
cdr3_aa: CASSQDRQYNEQFF
cdr3_nt: TGCGCCAGCAGCCAAGATCGGCAGTACAATGAGCAGTTCTTC

clone_size: -
j_call: TRBJ1-4
v_call: TRBV4-1
d_call: -
cdr3_aa: CASSPSLGVREKLFF
cdr3_nt: TGCGCCAGCAGCCCTTCCTTGGGGGTCCGGGAAAAACTGTTTTTT

clone_size: -
j_call: TRBJ1-1
v_call: TRBV12-3/TRBV12-4
d_call: -
cdr3_aa: CASSPRQRKAFF
cdr3_nt: TGTGCCAGCAGTCCTCGACAGAGGAAAGCTTTCTTT

clone_size: -
j_call: TRBJ2-1
v_call: TRBV10-2
d_call: -
cdr3_aa: CASSETVDPSSYNEQFF
cdr3_nt: TGCGCCAGCAGTGAGACAGTCGATCCCTCCTCCTACAATGAGCAGTTCTTC

clone_size: few
j_call: TRBJ1-1
v_call: TRBV27
d_call: TRBD1
cdr3_aa: CASSFGTGELVAFF
cdr3_nt: TGTGCCAGCAGTTTCGGGACAGGGGAATTGGTGGCTTTCTTT

clone_size: -
j_call: TRBJ2-5
v_call: TRBV4-1
d_call: -
cdr3_aa: CASSLGPPGNQETQYF
cdr3_nt: TGCGCCAGCAGCCTAGGGCCTCCGGGGAACCAAGAGACCCAGTACTTC